This paragraph reports one T cell receptor (beta chain). The antigen is undetermined. This entry comes from a study of post-analysis software for immune sequencing data. Study background: The courses of disease that were included comprised relapsing-remitting, secondary progressive and progressive-relapsing multiple sclerosis.

Researchers reported that TCR beta cDNA libraries carried unique molecular identifiers. One entry per CDR3 protein, called by TCRdb with MiXCR from the PCR reads. The sample comprises a few hundred thousand distinct CDR3 sequences, 45% of which are singletons, and about 12% rests with the top ten. Study observations and caveats: Those with multiple sclerosis, the patient group, showed significantly lower normalized Chao1 diversity than controls. Patients carried roughly 5 TRBV segments more frequently than controls did, and TRBV5-6, TRBV5-1 and TRBV20-1 were among them.

The V gene end was trimmed by 6 bases and the J gene end by 3 bases; junction bases not matched to a gene: 7. The germline V gene encodes CDR1 MNHEY and CDR2 SVGEGT. The CDR3 loop spans 15 amino acids. The sample comprised blood. The clonotype comes from a girl between 10 and 17 years old with multiple sclerosis. This sequence joins TRBV6-2 or TRBV6-3 and TRBJ2-2; 7 bases match TRBD1. The CDR3 here is CASRSGQPYTGELFF. DNA of the CDR3: TGTGCCAGCAGGTCGGGACAGCCCTACACCGGGGAGCTGTTTTTT.